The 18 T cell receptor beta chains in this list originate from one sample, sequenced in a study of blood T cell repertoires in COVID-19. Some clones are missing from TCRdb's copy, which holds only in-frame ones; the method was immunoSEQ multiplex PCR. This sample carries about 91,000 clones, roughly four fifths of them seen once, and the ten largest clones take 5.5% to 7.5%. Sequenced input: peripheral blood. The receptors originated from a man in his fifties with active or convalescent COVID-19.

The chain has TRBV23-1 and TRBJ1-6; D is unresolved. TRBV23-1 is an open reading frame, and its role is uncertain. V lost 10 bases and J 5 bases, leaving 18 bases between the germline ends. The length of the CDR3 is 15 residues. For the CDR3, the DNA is TGCGCCAACCCCCCCCGGGAGGACGATAATTCACCCCTCCACTTT. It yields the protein CANPPREDDNSPLHF.

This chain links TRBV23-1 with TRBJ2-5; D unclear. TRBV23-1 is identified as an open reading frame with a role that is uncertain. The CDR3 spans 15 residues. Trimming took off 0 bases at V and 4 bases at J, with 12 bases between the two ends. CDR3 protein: CASSQSLSSGETQYF. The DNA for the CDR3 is TGCGCCAGCAGTCAATCGTTATCTTCGGGAGAGACCCAGTACTTC.

The chain's CDR3 is CASSGEVGSGNTIYF. The DNA of the CDR3 is TGTGCCAGCAGCGGAGAGGTGGGGAGTGGAAACACCATATATTTT. The V gene is TRBV7-2, the J gene TRBJ1-3; D remains ambiguous. V was trimmed by 5 bases and J by 3 bases, leaving 14 bases between them. CDR1 is SGHTA, CDR2 FQGNSA, per germline. The CDR3 loop spans 15 amino acids.

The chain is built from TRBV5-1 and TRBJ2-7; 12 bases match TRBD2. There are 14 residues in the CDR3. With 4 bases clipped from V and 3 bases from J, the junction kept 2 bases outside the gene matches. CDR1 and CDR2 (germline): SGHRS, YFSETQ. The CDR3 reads CASSQLAGGYEQYF. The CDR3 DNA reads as TGCGCCAGCAGCCAACTAGCGGGGGGCTACGAGCAGTACTTC.

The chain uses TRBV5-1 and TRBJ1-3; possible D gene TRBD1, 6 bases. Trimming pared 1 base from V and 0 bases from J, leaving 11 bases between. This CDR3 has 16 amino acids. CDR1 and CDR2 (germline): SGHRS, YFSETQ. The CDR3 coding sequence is TGCGCCAGCAGCTTGACAGGGCCCAGCTCTGGAAACACCATATATTTT. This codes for CASSLTGPSSGNTIYF.

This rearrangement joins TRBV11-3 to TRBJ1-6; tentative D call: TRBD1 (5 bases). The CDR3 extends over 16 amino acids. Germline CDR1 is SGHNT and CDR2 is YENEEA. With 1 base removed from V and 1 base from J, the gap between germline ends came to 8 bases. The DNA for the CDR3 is TGTGCCAGCAGCTTAGGGCAGGGTTCCTATAATTCACCCCTCCACTTT. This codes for CASSLGQGSYNSPLHF.

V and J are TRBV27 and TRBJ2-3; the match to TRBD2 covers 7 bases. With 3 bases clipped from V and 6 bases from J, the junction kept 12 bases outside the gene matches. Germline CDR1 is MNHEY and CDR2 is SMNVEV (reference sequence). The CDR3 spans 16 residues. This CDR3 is CASSLKFLGLMDTQYF. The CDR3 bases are TGTGCCAGCAGTTTGAAGTTCTTGGGACTAATGGATACGCAGTATTTT.

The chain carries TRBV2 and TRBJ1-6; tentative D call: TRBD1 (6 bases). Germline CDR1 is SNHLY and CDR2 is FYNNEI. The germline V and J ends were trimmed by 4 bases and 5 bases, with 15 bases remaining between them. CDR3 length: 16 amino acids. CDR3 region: CASSVQDSRDNSPLHF. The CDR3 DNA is TGTGCCAGCAGTGTACAGGACAGCCGGGATAATTCACCCCTCCACTTT.

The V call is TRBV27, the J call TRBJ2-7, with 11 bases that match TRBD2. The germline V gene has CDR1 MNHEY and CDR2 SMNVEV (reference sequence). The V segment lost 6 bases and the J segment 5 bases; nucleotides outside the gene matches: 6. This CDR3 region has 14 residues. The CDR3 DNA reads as TGTGCCAGCAGCCGACTAGCGGGGACCCACGAGCAGTACGTC. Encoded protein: CASSRLAGTHEQYV.

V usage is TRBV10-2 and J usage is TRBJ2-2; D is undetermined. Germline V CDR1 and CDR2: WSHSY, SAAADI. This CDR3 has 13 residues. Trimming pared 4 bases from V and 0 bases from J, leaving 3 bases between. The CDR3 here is CASSAANTGELFF. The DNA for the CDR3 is TGCGCCAGCAGTGCAGCGAACACCGGGGAGCTGTTTTTT.

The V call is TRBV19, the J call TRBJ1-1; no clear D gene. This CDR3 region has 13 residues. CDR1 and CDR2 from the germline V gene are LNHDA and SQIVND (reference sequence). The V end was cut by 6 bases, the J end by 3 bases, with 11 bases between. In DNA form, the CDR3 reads TGTGCCAGTAGAGGTTGGGGAGACACTGAAGCTTTCTTT. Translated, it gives CASRGWGDTEAFF.

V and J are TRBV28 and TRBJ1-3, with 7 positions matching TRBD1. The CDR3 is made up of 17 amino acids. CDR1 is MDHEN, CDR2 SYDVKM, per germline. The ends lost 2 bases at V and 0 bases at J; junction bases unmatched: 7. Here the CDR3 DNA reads TGTGCCAGCAGTTTACCGCAGGGGGTTAACTCTGGAAACACCATATATTTT. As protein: CASSLPQGVNSGNTIYF.

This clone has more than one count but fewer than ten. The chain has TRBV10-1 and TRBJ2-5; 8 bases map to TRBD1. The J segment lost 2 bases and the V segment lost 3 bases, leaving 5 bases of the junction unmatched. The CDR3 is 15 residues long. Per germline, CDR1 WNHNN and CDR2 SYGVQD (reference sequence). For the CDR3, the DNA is TGCGCCAGCAGTGAAACCCAGGGGGCTCAAGAGACCCAGTACTTC. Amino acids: CASSETQGAQETQYF.

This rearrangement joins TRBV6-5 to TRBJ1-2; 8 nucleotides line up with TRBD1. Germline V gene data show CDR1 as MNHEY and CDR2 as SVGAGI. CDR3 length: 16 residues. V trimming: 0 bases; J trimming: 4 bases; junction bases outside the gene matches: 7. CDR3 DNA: TGTGCCAGCAGTTACTCGACAGGGGAGTATGCCTATGGCTACACCTTC. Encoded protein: CASSYSTGEYAYGYTF.

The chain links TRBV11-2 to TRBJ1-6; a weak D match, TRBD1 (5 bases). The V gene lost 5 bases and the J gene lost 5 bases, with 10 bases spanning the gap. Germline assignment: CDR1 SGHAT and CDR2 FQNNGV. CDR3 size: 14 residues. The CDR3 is CASSMGLDNSPLHF. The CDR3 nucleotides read TGTGCCAGCAGCATGGGACTCGATAATTCACCCCTCCACTTT. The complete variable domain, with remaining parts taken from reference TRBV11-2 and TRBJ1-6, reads EAGVAQSPRYKIIEKRQSVAFWCNPISGHATLYWYQQILGQGPKLLIQFQNNGVVDDSQLPKDRFSAERLKGVDSTLKIQPAKLEDSAVYLCASSMGLDNSPLHFGNGTRLTVT.

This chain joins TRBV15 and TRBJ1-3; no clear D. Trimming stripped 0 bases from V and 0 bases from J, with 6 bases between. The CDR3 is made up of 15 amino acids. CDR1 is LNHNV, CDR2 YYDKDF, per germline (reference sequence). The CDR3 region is CATSRDGGSGNTIYF. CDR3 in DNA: TGTGCCACCAGCAGAGATGGCGGCTCTGGAAACACCATATATTTT. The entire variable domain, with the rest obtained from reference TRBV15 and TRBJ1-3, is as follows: DAMVIQNPRYQVTQFGKPVTLSCSQTLNHNVMYWYQQKSSQAPKLLFHYYDKDFNNEADTPDNFQSRRPNTSFCFLDIRSPGLGDTAMYLCATSRDGGSGNTIYFGEGSWLTVV.

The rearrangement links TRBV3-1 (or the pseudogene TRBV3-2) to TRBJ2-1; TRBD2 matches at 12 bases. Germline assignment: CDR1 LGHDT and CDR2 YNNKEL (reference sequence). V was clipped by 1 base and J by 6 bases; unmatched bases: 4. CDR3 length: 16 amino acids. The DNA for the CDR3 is TGTGCCAGCAGCCAAGGGCTAGCGGGGGGGGCCAATGAGCAGTTCTTC. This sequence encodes CASSQGLAGGANEQFF.

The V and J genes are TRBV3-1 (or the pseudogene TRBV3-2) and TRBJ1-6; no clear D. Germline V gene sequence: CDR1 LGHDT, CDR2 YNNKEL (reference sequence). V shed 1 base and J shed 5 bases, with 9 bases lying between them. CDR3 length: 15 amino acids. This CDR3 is CASSQGWQNNSPLHF. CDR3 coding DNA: TGTGCCAGCAGCCAAGGGTGGCAGAATAATTCACCCCTCCACTTT.